These 5 T cell receptor beta chains share one sample of origin, sequenced in a study of early T cells in non-severe SARS-CoV-2 infection (dated by TCRdb to about 2021). Receptor amplification or capture employed 5' RACE. Sequencer: NextSeq 500. TCRdb reworked the public reads: Q25 trimming with fastp, MiXCR clone assembly, productive beta chains retained. Every CDR3 protein is listed once, alongside the most common genes and DNA of its rows. For this sample the table gives 70,000 to 85,000 distinct CDR3 sequences, of which roughly 4.7% were detected only once. The ten largest account for under 8% of the sample. The sequencing used whole blood, collected at baseline. The receptors originated from an adult who was a healthcare worker with PCR-confirmed SARS-CoV-2 infection or an uninfected control (not recorded which).

This clonotype was picked up many times. V is TRBV20-1 and J is TRBJ2-7; D call uncertain. The V end was cut by 3 bases, the J end by 3 bases, with 9 bases between. This CDR3 region has 12 residues. From germline, CDR1 is DFQATT and CDR2 SNEGSKA (reference sequence). DNA of the CDR3: TGCAGTGCTAGTATTGATATCTACGAGCAGTACTTC. This sequence encodes CSASIDIYEQYF.

This clonotype was counted a few times. The chain employs TRBV7-9 and TRBJ2-7; 11 bases line up with TRBD2. V was pared by 7 bases and J by 2 bases, with 4 bases of the junction left unmatched. Germline lookup yields CDR1 SEHNR and CDR2 FQNEAQ (reference sequence). The CDR3 spans 14 residues. Written as DNA, the CDR3 is TGTGCCAGCATGACTAGCGGGACGCCCTACGAGCAGTACTTC. It codes for CASMTSGTPYEQYF.

This clonotype was found a few times. The V and J genes are TRBV20-1 and TRBJ1-5, with no clear D. The CDR3 loop spans 12 amino acids. Trimming took off 0 bases at V and 5 bases at J, with 5 bases between the two ends. Germline V gene sequence: CDR1 DFQATT, CDR2 SNEGSKA (reference sequence). This chain's CDR3 is CSARDRDQPQHF. As DNA, the CDR3 is TGCAGTGCTAGAGATCGCGATCAGCCCCAGCATTTT.

At least ten counts were recorded for this clonotype. The chain is built from TRBV29-1 and TRBJ2-1; D could derive from TRBD1 or TRBD2 (5 bases each). Trimming cost V 7 bases and J 0 bases, with 10 bases left between them. The CDR3 length is 13 residues. CDR1 and CDR2 from the germline V gene are SQVTM and ANQGSEA. The CDR3 bases are TGCAGCGGAGGGGTCAGCTCCTACAATGAGCAGTTCTTC. Translating gives CSGGVSSYNEQFF.

This clonotype appeared a few times. The V call is TRBV27, the J call TRBJ1-2; D gene uncertain. The ends were cut back, 4 bases at V and 8 bases at J, with 11 bases in the middle. The CDR3 contains 12 residues. Germline loops: CDR1 MNHEY, CDR2 SMNVEV (reference sequence). CDR3 nucleotide sequence: TGTGCCAGCAGTTCTCCGGGCCGAGGCTACACCTTC. Amino acid sequence: CASSSPGRGYTF.